This T cell receptor (beta chain) derives from a study of blood T cell repertoires in COVID-19 (dated by TCRdb to about 2020). Concerning the study at large: Samples from collaborators originated in the United States, Italy and Spain and spanned both the acute and convalescent phases of COVID-19. The material from the prospective study consisted of cDNA or gDNA derived from T cells, B-cell-depleted T cells, or PBMCs. The dataset comprised deeply sampled blood TCRbeta repertoires from subjects exposed to, actively infected with, or recovered from COVID-19. The repertoires were released in a freely available public database intended as a resource for research on the immune response to SARS-CoV-2. Samples came from the ongoing ImmuneRACE study (first 160 participants) plus 1,254 subjects from 6 global collaborators. Sample metadata almost always included a de-identified subject ID, COVID-19 status, age in years and sex. HLA class I and class II types, where available, came from metadata supplied by the sample provider rather than from assay-based typing.

A remark on this clone: The clone's antigen remains unknown. Base qualities are not recorded, but no much larger clone differs from it by a single base.

TCRbeta CDR3 regions were amplified from genomic DNA using the immunoSEQ Assay, a bias-controlled multiplex PCR. As for the authors' bioinformatics: Within the assay, amplification of reference gene primers was used to estimate how many nucleated cells each sample contained. To quantify the absolute abundance of each unique TCRbeta CDR3 rearrangement, sequence reads were collapsed and filtered. For each sample, productive Simpson clonality was calculated as the square root of Simpson's diversity index over productive rearrangements. TCRdb stores this immuneACCESS table with in-frame sequences only. Part of the clones is absent; in the studies checked, under half of the shortfall reflects unresolved V genes, and no reason is known for the rest. The V and J calls and clone size were taken over from that table, and D and trimming were inferred from the DNA. The sample includes a few hundred thousand clones, with roughly 89% observed a single time. The ten biggest clones cover just under 4% of the sample.

The investigation overall reported the following: The amount of clinical and demographic metadata varied by source and participant and was provided uncurated.

CDR1 is given as MNHEY and CDR2 as SVGEGT, both from the germline V gene. The CDR3 spans 15 residues, from the cysteine through the phenylalanine. This entry keeps only the CDR3 DNA: 45 bases, framed from base 1. Germline trimming amounts to 6 bases on V and 3 bases on J, with 6 as the count of junction bases outside the gene matches. In Seattle, one collaborating source enrolled patients while the infection was active and tracked those patients longitudinally over the course of disease. Each collaborating institution followed its own protocols to collect whole blood in K2EDTA tubes. For TCRbeta analysis, collaborator samples were shipped as frozen whole blood, as isolated PBMCs, or as DNA extracted from either sample type.

Sequenced sample: peripheral blood. The chain couples TRBV6-2 or TRBV6-3 to TRBJ2-5, with 11 junctional bases fitting TRBD1. This receptor was taken from a woman aged 55-75 years with COVID-19, enrolled during active disease. The CDR3 reads as follows: CASSPPGQGEETQYF. The nucleotides are TGTGCCAGCAGCCCCCCGGGACAGGGGGAAGAGACCCAGTACTTC.